This T cell receptor beta chain derives from a study of T cells in Graves' hyperthyroidism and ophthalmopathy (dated by TCRdb to about 2019). Turning to the overall study: Peripheral blood samples were taken at initial diagnosis, before any treatment was given. To identify TCR V-J signatures that set the groups apart, the researchers used a discovery cohort of about a hundred patients, made up of about 44 with Graves' ophthalmopathy and about 60 with stable Graves' hyperthyroidism. Prospective prediction of ophthalmopathy was tested in an independent validation cohort of fewer than 20 hyperthyroidism patients and some 17 patients who later progressed to ophthalmopathy. The roughly 100 discovery patients were randomly split 7:3 into training and test sets. Thyroid tissue and blood T-cell repertoires from more than 5 Graves' hyperthyroidism patients were also compared in the study. Following sampling, methimazole starting at 30 mg daily was given to hyperthyroidism patients, and high-dose intravenous methylprednisolone was given to ophthalmopathy patients. TCR Vbeta CDR3 sequencing of roughly 140 peripheral blood samples (under 45 ophthalmopathy, 75 hyperthyroidism and roughly 17 progressor patients) is reported in the paper.

In regard to this clonotype: There is no known antigen for this receptor. One base away lies a much larger clone, so this may be a sequencing read error.

Reading from cysteine to phenylalanine, the CDR3 counts 16 amino acids. The retained sequence is limited to the CDR3, 48 bases, with the frame set at the first base. The germline V gene (reference sequence) sets CDR1 to LNHDA and CDR2 to SQIVND. Beyond this particular receptor, the publication reports: Sample size was not statistically predetermined, and blinding of investigators to group allocation was not performed. In validation, the model predicted progression to ophthalmopathy a median of about 6.5 months before onset, with over 55% sensitivity and about 75% specificity. Most expanded thyroid clonotypes (frequency above 0.001) were also detected in blood, a finding suggesting that blood repertoires may reflect thyroid immune responses. In cross-validation, a model built on a 13 V-J signature told ophthalmopathy apart from stable hyperthyroidism with over 85% sensitivity and around 84% specificity, and in testing the same model reached 80%/75%.

Graves' hyperthyroidism was defined as stable when no progression to ophthalmopathy occurred over 18 months of follow-up. Hyperthyroidism patients were newly diagnosed, with disease duration under 2 months, and aged 18 to 65 years. The study excluded patients with uncontrolled infections, other autoimmune diseases, pregnancy or lactation. Diagnoses relied on clinical symptoms, serum thyroxine and TRAb, thyroid ultrasound and orbital computed tomography. Ficoll-Paque density gradient centrifugation was used to isolate PBMCs from around 10 ml of fresh peripheral blood. Total RNA was extracted using Trizol reagent, and RNA quality was assessed on an Agilent 2100 Bioanalyzer. The TCR beta CDR3 regions were amplified from the RNA transcripts. A first-round RT-PCR of the TCR CDR3 used the HTBI primer set with the Qiagen OneStep RT-PCR kit. The libraries were constructed in a second round of multiplex PCR and then size-selected and purified. Libraries were sequenced paired-end with 100 bp reads on an Illumina HiSeq2000. The paper's processing steps were these. SOAPnuke was used to process the raw data, throwing out any read that contained adapters or uncalled bases, had a mean Phred below 15, or lacked an exact constant-primer or identifier match. High-quality paired reads were merged with COPE v1.2.5, and unique nucleotide sequences were defined as clonotypes. MiTCR v1.1 was used to align clonotypes to the IMGT TRBV, TRBD and TRBJ reference segments. The analysis included only V-J combinations with a frequency above 0.0001, which together covered over 98% of the repertoires. A TCS score was defined as the ratio of F50 (clonal expansion) to E x V (chaos), with BLOSUM62-based TCRdist applied between CDR3 peptides within each V-J. Welch's t-statistics and random forest reduced approximately 520 V-J features to 13, which were used in a naive Bayes classifier (R e1071). The Morisita-Horn index was used to measure how similar the thyroid and blood repertoires were. TCRdb reworked the public reads: Q25 trimming with fastp, MiXCR clone assembly, productive beta chains retained. When rows share a CDR3 protein, they turn into one entry using the most common DNA and genes. The V and J calls follow TCRdb's processing rather than the paper's. The sample table holds hundreds of thousands of distinct CDR3 sequences, of which around 39% were seen once. Of the sample, 8% to 9% falls within the top ten clones.

This clonotype was sampled from a man younger than 35 with Graves' hyperthyroidism. The chain employs TRBV19 and TRBJ1-6; the D gene lacks a confident call. The sequenced sample was blood. The CDR3 protein is CASSSQTSRDNSPPHF. Read as DNA, the sequence is TGTGCCAGTAGCTCCCAAACAAGTAGGGATAATTCACCCCCCCACTTT. Reference TRBV19 and TRBJ1-6 genes cover what lies past the CDR3, so the full variable domain is DGGITQSPKYLFRKEGQNVTLSCEQNLNHDAMYWYRQDPGQGLRLIYYSQIVNDFQKGDIAEGYSVSREKKESFPLTVTSAQKNPTAFYLCASSSQTSRDNSPPHFGNGTRLTVT.